The entry below describes one T cell receptor (beta chain). In the study's own analysis: Cell counts per sample came from amplifying reference gene primers. Assay: immunoSEQ multiplex PCR; the TCRdb copy retains only in-frame clones and omits some. V, J and clone size are those of that table, while D and trimming were read from the DNA. The data show around 25,000 clones, approximately 77% seen once. CDR3 length equals 16 residues. The germline CDR1 and CDR2 sequences are LNHDA and SQIVND (reference sequence). Trimming at V came to 5 bases and at J to 0 bases, leaving 7 bases not matched to a gene. The source of the sample is a study of blood T cell repertoires in COVID-19. Study-level information: From the United States, Italy and Spain came samples of acute and convalescent COVID-19. Sample material is recorded as cDNA or gDNA derived from T cells, B-cell-depleted T cells, or PBMCs.

The V and J genes are TRBV19 and TRBJ1-3, with 7 bases identical to TRBD1. The sequencing input was peripheral blood. This clonotype originated in a man aged 80 or over with active or convalescent COVID-19. CDR3: CASSHPGQSSGNTIYF. In nucleotides, the CDR3 is TGTGCCAGTAGTCACCCGGGACAGAGCTCTGGAAACACCATATATTTT. Full variable domain (remainder filled in from reference TRBV19 and TRBJ1-3): DGGITQSPKYLFRKEGQNVTLSCEQNLNHDAMYWYRQDPGQGLRLIYYSQIVNDFQKGDIAEGYSVSREKKESFPLTVTSAQKNPTAFYLCASSHPGQSSGNTIYFGEGSWLTVV.